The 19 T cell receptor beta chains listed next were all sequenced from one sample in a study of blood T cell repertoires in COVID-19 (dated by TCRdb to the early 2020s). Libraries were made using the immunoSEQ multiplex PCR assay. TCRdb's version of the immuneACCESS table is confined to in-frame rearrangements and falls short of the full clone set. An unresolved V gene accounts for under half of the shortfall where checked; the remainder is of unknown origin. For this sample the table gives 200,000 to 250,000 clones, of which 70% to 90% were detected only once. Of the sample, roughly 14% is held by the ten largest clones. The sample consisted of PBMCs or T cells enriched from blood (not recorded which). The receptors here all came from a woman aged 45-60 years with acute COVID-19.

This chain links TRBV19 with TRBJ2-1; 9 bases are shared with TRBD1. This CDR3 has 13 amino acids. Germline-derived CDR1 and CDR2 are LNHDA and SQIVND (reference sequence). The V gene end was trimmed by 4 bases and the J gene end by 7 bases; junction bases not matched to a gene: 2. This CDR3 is CASSTDRGNEQFF. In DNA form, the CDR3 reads TGTGCCAGTAGTACTGACAGGGGGAATGAGCAGTTCTTC.

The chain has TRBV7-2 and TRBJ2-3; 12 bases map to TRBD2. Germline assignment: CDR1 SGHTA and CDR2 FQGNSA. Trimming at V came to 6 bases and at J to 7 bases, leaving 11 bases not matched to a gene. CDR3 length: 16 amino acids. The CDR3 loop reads CASSFSGLAGRNTQYF. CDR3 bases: TGTGCCAGCAGTTTCTCGGGACTAGCGGGTCGAAATACGCAGTATTTT.

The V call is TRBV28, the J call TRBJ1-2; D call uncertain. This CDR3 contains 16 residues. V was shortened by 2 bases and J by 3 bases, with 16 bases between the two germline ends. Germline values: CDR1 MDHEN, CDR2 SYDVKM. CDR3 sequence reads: CASSLGSGRFHYGYTF. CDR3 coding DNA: TGTGCCAGCAGTTTAGGAAGCGGTCGGTTCCACTATGGCTACACCTTC.

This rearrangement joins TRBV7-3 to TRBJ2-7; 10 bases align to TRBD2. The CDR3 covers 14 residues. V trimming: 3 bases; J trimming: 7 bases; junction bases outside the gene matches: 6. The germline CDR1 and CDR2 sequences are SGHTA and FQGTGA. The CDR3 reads CASSLLAGVQEQYF. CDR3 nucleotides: TGTGCCAGCAGCTTGCTAGCGGGAGTACAGGAGCAGTACTTC.

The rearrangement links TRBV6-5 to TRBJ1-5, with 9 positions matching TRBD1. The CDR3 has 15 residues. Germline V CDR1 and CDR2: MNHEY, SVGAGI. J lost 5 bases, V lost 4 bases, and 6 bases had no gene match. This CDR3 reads CASSFRTGDDQPQHF. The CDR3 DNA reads TGTGCCAGCAGTTTTCGGACAGGGGACGATCAGCCCCAGCATTTT.

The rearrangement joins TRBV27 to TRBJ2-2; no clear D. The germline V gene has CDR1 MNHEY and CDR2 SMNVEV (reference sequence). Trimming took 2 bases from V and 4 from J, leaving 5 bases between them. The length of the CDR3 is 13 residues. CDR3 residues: CASSLGATGELFF. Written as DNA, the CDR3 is TGTGCCAGCAGTTTAGGAGCCACCGGGGAGCTGTTTTTT.

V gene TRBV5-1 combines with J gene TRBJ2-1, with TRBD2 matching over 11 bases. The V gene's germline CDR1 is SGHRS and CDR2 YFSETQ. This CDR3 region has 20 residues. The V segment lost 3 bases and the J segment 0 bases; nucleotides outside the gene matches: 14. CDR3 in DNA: TGCGCCAGCAGCTCCAAAAATTCTCTAGCGGGAGGTAGCTCCTACAATGAGCAGTTCTTC. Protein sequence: CASSSKNSLAGGSSYNEQFF. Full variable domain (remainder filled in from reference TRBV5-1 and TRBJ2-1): KAGVTQTPRYLIKTRGQQVTLSCSPISGHRSVSWYQQTPGQGLQFLFEYFSETQRNKGNFPGRFSGRQFSNSRSEMNVSTLELGDSALYLCASSSKNSLAGGSSYNEQFFGPGTRLTVL.

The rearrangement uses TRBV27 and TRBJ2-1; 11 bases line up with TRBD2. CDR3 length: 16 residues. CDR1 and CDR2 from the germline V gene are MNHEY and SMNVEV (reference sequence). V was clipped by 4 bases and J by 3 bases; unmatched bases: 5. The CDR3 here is CASSSGTSGHYNEQFF. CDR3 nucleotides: TGTGCCAGCAGTTCAGGGACTAGCGGCCACTACAATGAGCAGTTCTTC.

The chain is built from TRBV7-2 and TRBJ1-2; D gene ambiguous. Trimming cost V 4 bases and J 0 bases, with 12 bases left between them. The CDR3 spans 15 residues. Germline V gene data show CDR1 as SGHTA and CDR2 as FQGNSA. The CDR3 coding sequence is TGTGCCAGCAGCTACCCGGAAACAGCTAACTATGGCTACACCTTC. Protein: CASSYPETANYGYTF.

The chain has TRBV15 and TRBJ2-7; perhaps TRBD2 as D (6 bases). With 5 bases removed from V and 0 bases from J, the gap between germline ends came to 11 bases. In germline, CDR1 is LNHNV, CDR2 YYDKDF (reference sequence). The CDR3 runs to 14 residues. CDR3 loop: CATSPRESSYEQYF. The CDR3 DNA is TGTGCCACCAGCCCCCGGGAGAGCTCCTACGAGCAGTACTTC.

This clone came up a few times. The CDR3 DNA is TGTGCCAGCAGAAGTAGGGGGAGCTCCTACAATGAGCAGTTCTTC. The encoded protein is CASRSRGSSYNEQFF. J is TRBJ2-1 and V is TRBV2; D might be TRBD1 (6 bases). There are 15 residues in the CDR3. V gave up 6 bases and J gave up 0 bases, with 12 bases separating them. Germline CDR1 and CDR2: SNHLY and FYNNEI. Filled out from reference TRBV2 and TRBJ2-1, the complete variable domain reads EPEVTQTPSHQVTQMGQEVILRCVPISNHLYFYWYRQILGQKVEFLVSFYNNEISEKSEIFDDQFSVERPDGSNFTLKIRSTKLEDSAMYFCASRSRGSSYNEQFFGPGTRLTVL.

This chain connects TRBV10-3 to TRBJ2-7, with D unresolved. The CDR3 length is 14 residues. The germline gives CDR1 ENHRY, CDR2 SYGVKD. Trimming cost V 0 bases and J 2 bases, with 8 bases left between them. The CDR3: CAISESGRTYEQYF. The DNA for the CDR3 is TGTGCCATCAGTGAGTCGGGCAGGACCTACGAGCAGTACTTC.

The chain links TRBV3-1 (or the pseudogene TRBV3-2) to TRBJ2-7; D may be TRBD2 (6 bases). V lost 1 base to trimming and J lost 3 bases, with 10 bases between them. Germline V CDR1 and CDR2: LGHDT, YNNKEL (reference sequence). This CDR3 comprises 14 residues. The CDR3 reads CASSQGDLYYEQYF. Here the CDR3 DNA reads TGTGCCAGCAGCCAAGGGGACTTGTACTACGAGCAGTACTTC.

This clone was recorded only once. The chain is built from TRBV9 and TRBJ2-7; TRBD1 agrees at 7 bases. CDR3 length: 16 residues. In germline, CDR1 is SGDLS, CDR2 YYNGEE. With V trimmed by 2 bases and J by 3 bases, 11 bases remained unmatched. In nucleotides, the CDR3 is TGTGCCAGCAGCGTGGGCCAACAGGGGTTCCTCTACGAGCAGTACTTC. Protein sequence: CASSVGQQGFLYEQYF.

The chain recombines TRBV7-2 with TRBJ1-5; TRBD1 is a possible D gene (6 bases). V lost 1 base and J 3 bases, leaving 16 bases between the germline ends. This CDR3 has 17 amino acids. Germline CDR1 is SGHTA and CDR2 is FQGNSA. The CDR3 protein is CASSLGVRGQLNQPQHF. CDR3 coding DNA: TGTGCCAGCAGCTTAGGGGTAAGAGGACAGCTCAATCAGCCCCAGCATTTT.

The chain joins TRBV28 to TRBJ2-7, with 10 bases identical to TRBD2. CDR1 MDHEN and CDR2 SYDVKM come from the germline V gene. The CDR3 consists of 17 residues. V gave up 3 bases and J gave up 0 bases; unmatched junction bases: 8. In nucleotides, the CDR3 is TGTGCCAGCAGTTTTACGGCTAGCGGGAGACACTCCTACGAGCAGTACTTC. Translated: CASSFTASGRHSYEQYF.

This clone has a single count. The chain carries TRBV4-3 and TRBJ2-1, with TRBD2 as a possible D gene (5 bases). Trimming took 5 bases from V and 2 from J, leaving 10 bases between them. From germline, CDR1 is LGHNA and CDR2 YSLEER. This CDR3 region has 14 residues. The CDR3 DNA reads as TGCGCCAGCAGCGGGAGTCGTGCCTACAATGAGCAGTTCTTC. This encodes CASSGSRAYNEQFF.

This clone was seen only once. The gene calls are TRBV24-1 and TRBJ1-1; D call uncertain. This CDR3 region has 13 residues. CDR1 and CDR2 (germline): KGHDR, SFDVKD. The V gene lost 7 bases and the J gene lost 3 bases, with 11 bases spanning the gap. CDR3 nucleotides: TGTGCCACCAGGACGGAGTCCCACACTGAAGCTTTCTTT. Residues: CATRTESHTEAFF.

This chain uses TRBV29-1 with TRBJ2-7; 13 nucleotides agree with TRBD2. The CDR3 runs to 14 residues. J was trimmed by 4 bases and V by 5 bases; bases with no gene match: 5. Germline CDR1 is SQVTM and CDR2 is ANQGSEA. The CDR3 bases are TGCAGCGTTACCTGGACTAGCGGGAGTTACGAGCAGTACTTC. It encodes CSVTWTSGSYEQYF.